The present T cell receptor beta chain was sequenced within a study of vaccination and CD4 T cells after COVID-19. Study information: Comprising six males and four females, the convalescent participants counted two Hispanic individuals among them. Sampling post-COVID took place a median around 100 days after diagnosis (range 35 to 161).

TCRdb analysed the PCR reads with MiXCR anew, one entry per CDR3 protein. The sample shows tens of thousands of distinct CDR3 sequences, 45% to 50% of them seen only once. Stated time point: late sampling 161 to 241 days after vaccination in a few convalescent patients. This TCR was sampled from a human donor who had recovered from COVID-19. Here the sequenced sample was CD4+ T cells from blood, taken about 7 months after SARS-CoV-2 vaccination.

The CDR3 nucleotides are TGTGCCAGCAGCTGGGGGACAGGGTTTATGGAGACCCAGTACTTC. It translates to CASSWGTGFMETQYF. This chain connects TRBV7-2 to TRBJ2-5; 9 bases are a match to TRBD1. The CDR3 is 15 amino acids. Germline loops: CDR1 SGHTA, CDR2 FQGNSA. The junction had 8 bases not matched to a gene; V was cut back by 4 bases and J by 5 bases. Supplemented by reference TRBV7-2 and TRBJ2-5, the full variable domain reads GAGVSQSPSNKVTEKGKDVELRCDPISGHTALYWYRQSLGQGLEFLIYFQGNSAPDKSGLPSDRFSAERTGGSVSTLTIQRTQQEDSAVYLCASSWGTGFMETQYFGPGTRLLVL.